These T cell receptor beta chains were read from a single sample in a study of Graves' ophthalmopathy and Graves' hyperthyroidism. Using its own MiXCR run on the multiplex PCR reads, TCRdb lists one record per CDR3 protein. The data contain 200,000 to 300,000 distinct CDR3 sequences, around 45% of them singletons. The sequenced sample consisted of peripheral blood. The receptors were sampled from an adult man with Graves' ophthalmopathy. Both conserved end residues are part of each CDR3. Fields, in order: clone size, J gene, D gene, V gene, CDR3 DNA, CDR3 protein. D genes are given only for firm matches. Only part of the rows carry a size: once, few, many, or a class if the clone is expanded.

NA TRBJ1-5 NA TRBV2 TGTGCCAGCAGTCTGTCCGGGACCAGCAAGCCCCAGCATTTT CASSLSGTSKPQHF
many TRBJ1-6 NA TRBV7-6 TGTGCCAGCAGCTTAGCCCCAGGCGTGGGATATTCACCCCTCCACTTT CASSLAPGVGYSPLHF
NA TRBJ1-4 NA TRBV7-3 TGTGCCAGCAGACGCACACGAGTCGAAAAACTGTTTTTT CASRRTRVEKLFF
NA TRBJ1-3 NA TRBV7-2 TGTGCCAGCAGATCACCGACTGGGAACTCTGGAAACACCATATATTTT CASRSPTGNSGNTIYF
few TRBJ2-7 NA TRBV6-1 TGTGCCAGCAGTGAACAGGCTGCCTATCCCCCTTCCTACGAGCAGTACTTC CASSEQAAYPPSYEQYF
few TRBJ1-5 TRBD1 TRBV6-1 TGTGCCAGCAGGGACAGGGGACAGCAGCCCCAGCATTTT CASRDRGQQPQHF
NA TRBJ1-2 NA TRBV6-1 TGTGCCACCGTGGCCTTAAGGGGAGGGGACTATGGCTACACCTTC CATVALRGGDYGYTF
NA TRBJ2-7 TRBD1 TRBV7-6 TGTGCCAGCAGCTCCTCCGGGACAGGGGACTACGAGCAGTACTTC CASSSSGTGDYEQYF
few TRBJ1-2 NA TRBV29-1 TGCAGCGTTGTTGGAGGGGGTGGCTATGGCTACACCTTC CSVVGGGGYGYTF
many TRBJ2-7 NA TRBV20-1 TGCAGTGCCCGCGAGGGTCCGGGGGAGCAGTACTTC CSAREGPGEQYF
NA TRBJ2-7 TRBD1 TRBV28 TGTGCCAGCAGTTTCCATTACAGGGGGCCCACCTACGAGCAGTACTTC CASSFHYRGPTYEQYF
NA TRBJ2-5 TRBD1 TRBV12-3/TRBV12-4 TGTGCCAGCAGCGTCCGGGACAGGTACCAAGAGACCCAGTACTTC CASSVRDRYQETQYF
many TRBJ1-1 NA TRBV29-1 TGCAGCGTTGAGGGCACTGAAGCTTTCTTT CSVEGTEAFF
NA TRBJ2-5 TRBD2 TRBV7-2 TGTGCCAGCAGCTTAGTGGGTAGCGGGGGGTGGGCAGAGACCCAGTACTTC CASSLVGSGGWAETQYF
few TRBJ1-1 NA TRBV5-8 TGTGCCAGCAGCCAAACCGTGGGGACTGAAGCTTTCTTT CASSQTVGTEAFF
many TRBJ1-2 TRBD1 TRBV29-1 TGCAGCGTTGGACAGGGATTGGGCTACACCTTC CSVGQGLGYTF
NA TRBJ1-1 NA TRBV7-9 TGTGCCAGCAGCCGGGGGACCCTCAACAAAGACACTGAAGCTTTCTTT CASSRGTLNKDTEAFF
NA TRBJ1-1 NA TRBV2 TGTGCCAGTAGTTTTCCGACGGTGAACACTGAAGCTTTCTTT CASSFPTVNTEAFF
few TRBJ2-2 TRBD1 TRBV29-1 TGCAGCGTTGGTGACAGGGGGAACACCGGGGAGCTGTTTTTT CSVGDRGNTGELFF
NA TRBJ1-1 NA TRBV27 TGTGCCAGCAGTTTGCGGGGGACGAGCACTGAAGCTTTCTTT CASSLRGTSTEAFF
NA TRBJ2-2 NA TRBV9 TGTGCCAGTCGACCTCAACAGGGCGGCACCGGGGAGCTGTTTTTT CASRPQQGGTGELFF
NA TRBJ1-1 NA TRBV11-2 TGTGCCAGCAGCCAAGAAACAGGAATGAACACTGAAGCTTTCTTT CASSQETGMNTEAFF
NA TRBJ1-2 NA TRBV6-1 TGTGCCAGCATGGTGAGCGGGGGGAGTAACTATGGCTACACCTTC CASMVSGGSNYGYTF